Listed below are T cell receptor beta chains from one sample, sequenced in a study of blood T cell repertoires in COVID-19. This table comes from immunoSEQ multiplex PCR, and its TCRdb copy is limited to in-frame clones, with some not included. The data contain about 300,000 clones, approximately 89% of them singletons. Source material: peripheral blood. The receptor set was obtained from a woman in her thirties with COVID-19, enrolled during active disease. The CDR3 runs from the conserved cysteine through the conserved F or W. A D gene is named only where the DNA matches it firmly. Expanded clones get a size class; other rows say once, few or many, or leave the size out.

>TRBJ2-7|TRBD2|.|TRBV4-2
CASSQEAPGGPYEQYF
TGTGCCAGCAGCCAAGAAGCGCCGGGGGGACCCTACGAGCAGTACTTC
>TRBJ2-7|.|.|TRBV5-4
CASSLDPSGTYEQYF
TGTGCCAGCAGCTTGGACCCGTCAGGAACCTACGAGCAGTACTTC
>TRBJ2-1|.|.|TRBV12-3/TRBV12-4
CASSFQRGSEQFF
TGTGCCAGCAGTTTTCAGAGGGGGTCTGAGCAGTTCTTC
>TRBJ1-1|TRBD1|.|TRBV5-6
CASSRTGFAEAFF
TGTGCCAGCAGCCGGACAGGGTTTGCTGAAGCTTTCTTT
>TRBJ1-1|TRBD1|once|TRBV28
CASTLTGGSTEAFF
TGTGCCAGCACTCTTACAGGGGGCTCCACTGAAGCTTTCTTT
>TRBJ1-2|.|.|TRBV12-3/TRBV12-4
CASSLGARYGYTF
TGTGCCAGCAGTTTAGGGGCAAGGTATGGCTACACCTTC
>TRBJ2-7|TRBD2|.|TRBV6-2/TRBV6-3
CASSYSLAGGEQYF
TGTGCCAGCAGTTACTCCCTAGCGGGAGGGGAGCAGTACTTC
>TRBJ1-2|.|.|TRBV5-8
CASSLTENYGYTF
TGTGCCAGCAGCTTGACTGAGAACTATGGCTACACCTTC
>TRBJ1-1|.|.|TRBV30
CAWRTGPNTEAFF
TGTGCCTGGAGGACAGGACCGAACACTGAAGCTTTCTTT
>TRBJ1-1|.|.|TRBV5-1
CASSQGLVNTEAFF
TGCGCCAGCAGCCAGGGGTTGGTGAACACTGAAGCTTTCTTT
>TRBJ2-5|.|.|TRBV6-1
CASSEGDSRETQYF
TGTGCCAGCAGTGAAGGGGACTCTAGGGAGACCCAGTACTTC
>TRBJ1-4|.|.|TRBV7-2
CASSLAQKEKLFF
TGTGCCAGCAGCTTAGCGCAGAAGGAAAAACTGTTTTTT
>TRBJ1-2|TRBD1|.|TRBV10-3
CAISERGGSANYGYTF
TGTGCCATCAGTGAGAGAGGGGGCAGTGCTAACTATGGCTACACCTTC
>TRBJ2-7|TRBD1|.|TRBV7-2
CASSAAGTGTYEQYF
TGTGCCAGCAGCGCCGCCGGGACAGGAACCTACGAGCAGTACTTC
>TRBJ2-5|.|.|TRBV7-2
CASSSSQETQYF
TGTGCCAGCAGCTCCAGTCAAGAGACCCAGTACTTC
>TRBJ2-1|TRBD2|.|TRBV18
CASSPPGLGYNEQFF
TGTGCCAGCTCACCTCCGGGACTAGGGTACAATGAGCAGTTCTTC
>TRBJ1-5|TRBD1|.|TRBV19
CASSSDRGSNQPQHF
TGTGCCAGTAGTAGCGACAGGGGCAGCAATCAGCCCCAGCATTTT
>TRBJ1-2|.|.|TRBV7-2
CASSLVAGVGANYGYTF
TGTGCCAGCAGCTTAGTAGCAGGGGTAGGAGCTAACTATGGCTACACCTTC
>TRBJ2-5|.|.|TRBV5-1
CASSLDHFGAQYF
TGCGCCAGCAGCTTGGATCATTTTGGAGCCCAGTACTTC
>TRBJ2-1|TRBD2|.|TRBV5-4
CASSRSGGSSYNEQFF
TGTGCCAGCAGCCGTAGCGGGGGGAGCTCCTACAATGAGCAGTTCTTC
>TRBJ2-5|.|.|TRBV2
CASRDSPGRTQYF
TGTGCCAGCAGGGACAGCCCGGGTCGCACCCAGTACTTC
>TRBJ1-2|.|.|TRBV6-1
CASSERHRAEDGYTF
TGTGCCAGCAGTGAAAGGCACAGGGCTGAAGATGGCTACACCTTC
>TRBJ1-1|.|.|TRBV6-5
CASSYSGSWNTEAFF
TGTGCCAGCAGTTACTCGGGCTCCTGGAACACTGAAGCTTTCTTT
>TRBJ1-2|.|.|TRBV2
CASSSTVNYGYTF
TGTGCCAGCAGTTCGACAGTCAACTATGGCTACACCTTC
>TRBJ1-1|TRBD1|.|TRBV9
CASSPGQGVAEAFF
TGTGCCAGCAGCCCCGGACAGGGGGTTGCTGAAGCTTTCTTT
>TRBJ1-5|.|.|TRBV28
CASSSPGVQPQHF
TGTGCCAGCAGTTCACCAGGGGTGCAGCCCCAGCATTTT
>TRBJ2-7|TRBD2|.|TRBV7-2
CASSLGTGGVEQYF
TGTGCCAGCAGCTTAGGTACGGGGGGGGTCGAGCAGTACTTC
>TRBJ2-3|TRBD1|.|TRBV3-1/TRBV3-2
CASSFQGAYTQYF
TGTGCCAGCAGCTTCCAGGGGGCCTATACGCAGTATTTT
>TRBJ2-4|.|.|TRBV19
CASRNRVDIQYF
TGTGCCAGTAGAAACAGGGTGGACATTCAGTACTTC
>TRBJ1-2|TRBD1|.|TRBV28
CASAGGFRYGYTF
TGTGCCAGTGCAGGGGGCTTTCGGTATGGCTACACCTTC
>TRBJ2-3|TRBD2|.|TRBV7-3
CASSRSGGRDTQYF
TGTGCCAGCAGCCGTAGCGGGGGACGAGATACGCAGTATTTT
>TRBJ2-3|TRBD2|.|TRBV10-3
CATGLAGNTDTQYF
TGTGCCACGGGACTAGCGGGGAACACAGATACGCAGTATTTT
>TRBJ1-4|.|.|TRBV6-1
CASSETGATNEKLFF
TGTGCCAGCAGTGAGACGGGTGCAACTAATGAAAAACTGTTTTTT
>TRBJ2-5|TRBD2|.|TRBV5-1
CASSTGTSGGETQYF
TGCGCCAGCAGCACTGGGACTAGCGGGGGAGAGACCCAGTACTTC
>TRBJ1-2|.|.|TRBV10-2
CASYGASAVTGYGYTF
TGCGCCAGCTACGGTGCAAGCGCGGTCACTGGCTATGGCTACACCTTC
>TRBJ1-1|.|once|TRBV6-1
CASSEAQRLRFTAAFF
TGTGCCAGCAGTGAAGCCCAACGTCTCCGTTTTACCGCGGCTTTCTTT
>TRBJ1-2|.|.|TRBV5-6
CASSTLQGTLELANYGYTF
TGTGCCAGCAGCACCTTACAGGGCACGTTGGAGTTAGCTAACTATGGCTACACCTTC
>TRBJ2-3|.|.|TRBV5-4
CASSLQGDTQYF
TGTGCCAGCAGCTTACAGGGAGATACGCAGTATTTT
>TRBJ2-5|.|.|TRBV5-6
CASSSLGGADETQYF
TGTGCCAGCAGCTCCCTGGGGGGGGCGGACGAGACCCAGTACTTC
>TRBJ1-3|.|.|TRBV7-9
CASSLEVGSFSGNTIYF
TGTGCCAGCAGCTTAGAAGTGGGCAGCTTCTCTGGAAACACCATATATTTT